The source of this T cell receptor (beta chain) is a study of human T cells and chemical hapten exposure. The time point: pre-sensitization, week 0. The treatment here: therapeutic diphenylcyclopropenone sensitization with weekly scalp DPC. A single record per CDR3 protein comes from TCRdb applying MiXCR to the RACE reads. The sample lists around 42,000 distinct CDR3 sequences, approximately 13% occurring once. With 0 bases removed from V and 5 bases from J, the gap between germline ends came to 8 bases. The V gene's germline CDR1 is MNHEY and CDR2 SVGAGI. The CDR3 has 13 amino acids. Sample: whole blood, taken in connection with sensitization to the hapten diphenylcyclopropenone (DPC). The J gene is TRBJ2-7, the V gene TRBV6-5; unclear D gene. This clonotype originated in a woman younger than 45 with alopecia areata. Some clones in this sample may be carry-over from other donors' samples. The CDR3 is CASSYSTADEQYF. In DNA, the CDR3 is TGTGCCAGCAGTTACTCGACGGCAGACGAGCAGTACTTC.